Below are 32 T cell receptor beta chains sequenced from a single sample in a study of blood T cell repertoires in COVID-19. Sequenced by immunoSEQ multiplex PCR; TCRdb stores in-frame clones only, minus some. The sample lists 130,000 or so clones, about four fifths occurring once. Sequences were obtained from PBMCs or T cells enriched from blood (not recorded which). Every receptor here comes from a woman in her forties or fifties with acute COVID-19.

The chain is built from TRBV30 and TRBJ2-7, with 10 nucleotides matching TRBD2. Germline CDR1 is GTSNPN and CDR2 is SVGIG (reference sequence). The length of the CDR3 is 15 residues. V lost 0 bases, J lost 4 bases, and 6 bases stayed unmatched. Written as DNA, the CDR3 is TGTGCCTGGAGTGTAATGCTAGCGGGAGATTACGAGCAGTACTTC. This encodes CAWSVMLAGDYEQYF.

CDR3 region: CASSKLAGANVLTF. The CDR3 region has the DNA TGCGCCAGCAGCAAACTAGCTGGGGCCAACGTCCTGACTTTC. V usage is TRBV4-1 and J usage is TRBJ2-6, with a possible D match to TRBD2 (5 bases). Germline V gene sequence: CDR1 MGHRA, CDR2 YSYEKL. The V and J ends lost 5 bases and 2 bases respectively, with 7 bases between them. The CDR3 is 14 residues long.

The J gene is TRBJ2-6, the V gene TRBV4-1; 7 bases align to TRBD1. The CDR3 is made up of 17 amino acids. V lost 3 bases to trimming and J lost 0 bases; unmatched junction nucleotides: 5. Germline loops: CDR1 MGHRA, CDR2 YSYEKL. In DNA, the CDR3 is TGCGCCAGCAGCCACACGACAGGGAACTCTGGGGCCAACGTCCTGACTTTC. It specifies CASSHTTGNSGANVLTF.

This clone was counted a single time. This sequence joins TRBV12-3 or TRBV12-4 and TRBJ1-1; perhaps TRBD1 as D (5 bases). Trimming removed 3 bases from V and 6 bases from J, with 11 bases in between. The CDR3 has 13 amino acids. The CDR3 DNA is TGTGCCAGCAGTTTCCGGGGGAGTGCTGAAGCTTTCTTT. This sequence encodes CASSFRGSAEAFF.

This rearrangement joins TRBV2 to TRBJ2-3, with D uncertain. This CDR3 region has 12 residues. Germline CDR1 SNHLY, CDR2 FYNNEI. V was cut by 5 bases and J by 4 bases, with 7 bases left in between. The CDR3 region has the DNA TGTGCCAGCAGTCGAAGCCCAGATACGCAGTATTTT. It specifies CASSRSPDTQYF.

The CDR3: CASSFFNEQYF. CDR3 DNA: TGTGCCAGCAGCTTTTTCAACGAGCAGTACTTC. The rearrangement joins TRBV11-3 to TRBJ2-7; D ambiguous. Trimming took 3 bases from V and 5 from J, leaving 5 bases between them. This CDR3 is 11 amino acids long. The germline V gene encodes CDR1 SGHNT and CDR2 YENEEA.

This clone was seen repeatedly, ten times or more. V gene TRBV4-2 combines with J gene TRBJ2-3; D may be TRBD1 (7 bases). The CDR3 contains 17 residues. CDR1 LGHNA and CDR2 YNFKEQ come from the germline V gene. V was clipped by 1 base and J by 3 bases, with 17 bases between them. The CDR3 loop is CASSQGRQGGGTDTQYF. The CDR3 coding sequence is TGTGCCAGCAGCCAAGGGCGACAGGGAGGTGGGACAGATACGCAGTATTTT.

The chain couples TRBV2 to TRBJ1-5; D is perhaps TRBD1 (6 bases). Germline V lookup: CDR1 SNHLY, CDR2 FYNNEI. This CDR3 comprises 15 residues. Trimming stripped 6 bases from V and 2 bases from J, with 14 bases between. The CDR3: CASSLDRRGNQPQHF. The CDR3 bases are TGTGCCAGCAGCCTAGACAGGCGTGGCAATCAGCCCCAGCATTTT.

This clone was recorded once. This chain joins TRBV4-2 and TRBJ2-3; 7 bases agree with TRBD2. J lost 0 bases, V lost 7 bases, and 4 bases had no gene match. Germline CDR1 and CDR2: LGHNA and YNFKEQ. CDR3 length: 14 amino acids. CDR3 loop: CASNPSGSTDTQYF. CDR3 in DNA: TGTGCCAGCAACCCTAGCGGAAGCACAGATACGCAGTATTTT.

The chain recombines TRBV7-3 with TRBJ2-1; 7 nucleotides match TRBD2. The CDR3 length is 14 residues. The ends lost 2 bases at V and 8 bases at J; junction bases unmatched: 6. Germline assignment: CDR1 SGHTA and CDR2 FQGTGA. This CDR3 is CASSLSTSSDEQFF. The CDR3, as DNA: TGTGCCAGCAGCTTATCGACTAGCAGCGATGAGCAGTTCTTC.

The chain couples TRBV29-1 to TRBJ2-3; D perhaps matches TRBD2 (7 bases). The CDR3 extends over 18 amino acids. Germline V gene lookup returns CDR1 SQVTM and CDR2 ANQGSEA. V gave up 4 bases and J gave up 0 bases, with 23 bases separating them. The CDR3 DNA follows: TGCAGCGTTGCCTTACAGGGAGGGGCGGGGGTAAGCACAGATACGCAGTATTTT. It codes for CSVALQGGAGVSTDTQYF.

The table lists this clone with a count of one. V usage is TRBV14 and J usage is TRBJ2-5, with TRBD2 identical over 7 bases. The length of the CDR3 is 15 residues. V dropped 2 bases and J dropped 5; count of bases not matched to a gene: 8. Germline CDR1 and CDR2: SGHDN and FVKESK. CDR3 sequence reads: CASSQLWGGSETQYF. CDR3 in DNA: TGTGCCAGCAGCCAACTATGGGGGGGGTCCGAGACCCAGTACTTC.

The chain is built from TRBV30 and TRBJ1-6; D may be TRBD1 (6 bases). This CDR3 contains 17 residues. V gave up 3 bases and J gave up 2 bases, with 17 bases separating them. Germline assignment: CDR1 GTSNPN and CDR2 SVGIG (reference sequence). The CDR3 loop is CAWSARGPHTYNSPLHF. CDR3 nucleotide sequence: TGTGCCTGGAGCGCCAGGGGCCCCCACACCTATAATTCACCCCTCCACTTT.

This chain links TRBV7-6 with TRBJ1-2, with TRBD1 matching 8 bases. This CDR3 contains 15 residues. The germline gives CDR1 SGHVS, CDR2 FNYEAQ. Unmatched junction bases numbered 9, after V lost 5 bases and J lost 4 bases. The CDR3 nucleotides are TGTGCCAGCAGCCCTGGGACAGGTAGTTTCTATGGCTACACCTTC. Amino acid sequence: CASSPGTGSFYGYTF.

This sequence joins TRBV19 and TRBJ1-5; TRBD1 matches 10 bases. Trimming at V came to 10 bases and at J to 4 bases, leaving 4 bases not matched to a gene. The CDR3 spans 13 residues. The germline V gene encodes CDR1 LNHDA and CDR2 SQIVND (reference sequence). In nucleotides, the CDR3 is TGTGCCACCGGACAGGGGGTGAATCAGCCCCAGCATTTT. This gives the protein CATGQGVNQPQHF.

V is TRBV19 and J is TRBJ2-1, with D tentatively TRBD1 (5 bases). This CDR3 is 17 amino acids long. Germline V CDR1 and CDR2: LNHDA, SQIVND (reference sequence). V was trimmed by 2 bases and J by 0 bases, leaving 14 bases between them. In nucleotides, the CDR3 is TGTGCCAGTAGTATATTTAACAGGTTTTACTCCTACAATGAGCAGTTCTTC. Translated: CASSIFNRFYSYNEQFF.

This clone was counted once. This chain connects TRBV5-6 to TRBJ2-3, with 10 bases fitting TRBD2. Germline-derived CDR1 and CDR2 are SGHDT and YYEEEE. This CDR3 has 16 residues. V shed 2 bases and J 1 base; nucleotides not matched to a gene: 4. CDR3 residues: CASSLWTSGRTDTQYF. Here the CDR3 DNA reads TGTGCCAGCAGCTTATGGACTAGCGGACGCACAGATACGCAGTATTTT.

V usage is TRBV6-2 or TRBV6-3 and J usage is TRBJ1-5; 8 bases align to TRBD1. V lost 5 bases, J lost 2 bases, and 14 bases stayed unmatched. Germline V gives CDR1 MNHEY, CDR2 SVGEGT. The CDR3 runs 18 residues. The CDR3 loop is CASSGPGQGVLGNQPQHF. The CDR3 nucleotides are TGTGCCAGCAGTGGCCCCGGACAGGGAGTACTGGGCAATCAGCCCCAGCATTTT.

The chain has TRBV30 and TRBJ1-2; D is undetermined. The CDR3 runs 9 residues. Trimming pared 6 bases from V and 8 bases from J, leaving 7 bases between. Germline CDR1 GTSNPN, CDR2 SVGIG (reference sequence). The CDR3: CACEEGYTF. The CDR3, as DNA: TGTGCCTGCGAGGAGGGCTACACCTTC.

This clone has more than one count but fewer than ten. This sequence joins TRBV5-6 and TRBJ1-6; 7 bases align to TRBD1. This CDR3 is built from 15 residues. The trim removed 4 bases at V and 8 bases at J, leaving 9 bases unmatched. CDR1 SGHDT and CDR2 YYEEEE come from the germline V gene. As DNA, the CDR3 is TGTGCCAGCAGCATCCGGGACAGAGCTTATTCACCCCTCCACTTT. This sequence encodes CASSIRDRAYSPLHF.

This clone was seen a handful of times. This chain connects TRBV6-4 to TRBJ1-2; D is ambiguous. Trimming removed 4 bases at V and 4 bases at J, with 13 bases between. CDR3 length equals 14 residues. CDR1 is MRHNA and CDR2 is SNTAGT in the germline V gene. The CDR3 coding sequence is TGTGCCAGCAGTGCCGAACCCGGCGGCTATGGCTACACCTTC. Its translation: CASSAEPGGYGYTF.

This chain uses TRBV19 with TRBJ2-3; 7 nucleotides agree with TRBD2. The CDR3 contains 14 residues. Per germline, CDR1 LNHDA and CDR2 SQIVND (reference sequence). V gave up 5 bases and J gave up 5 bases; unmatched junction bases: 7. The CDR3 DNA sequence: TGTGCCAGTAGTCTTCGGGAGCGGGGAGATACGCAGTATTTT. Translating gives CASSLRERGDTQYF.

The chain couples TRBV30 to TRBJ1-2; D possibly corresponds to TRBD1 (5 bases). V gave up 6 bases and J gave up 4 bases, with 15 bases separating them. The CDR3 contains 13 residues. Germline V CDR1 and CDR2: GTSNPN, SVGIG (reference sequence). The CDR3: CACIYRGGYGYTF. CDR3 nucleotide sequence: TGTGCCTGCATCTATAGGGGCGGCTATGGCTACACCTTC.

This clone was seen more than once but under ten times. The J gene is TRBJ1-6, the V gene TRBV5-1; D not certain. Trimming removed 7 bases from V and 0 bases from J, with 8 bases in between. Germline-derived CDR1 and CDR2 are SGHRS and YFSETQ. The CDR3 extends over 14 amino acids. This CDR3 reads CASSSSSYNSPLHF. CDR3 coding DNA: TGCGCCAGCTCTTCTAGCTCCTATAATTCACCCCTCCACTTT.

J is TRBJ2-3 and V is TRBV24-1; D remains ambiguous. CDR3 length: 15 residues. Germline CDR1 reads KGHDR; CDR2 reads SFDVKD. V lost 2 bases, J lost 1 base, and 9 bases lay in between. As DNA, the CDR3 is TGTGCCACCAGTGATTCCTTGGGCCGCACAGATACGCAGTATTTT. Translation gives CATSDSLGRTDTQYF.

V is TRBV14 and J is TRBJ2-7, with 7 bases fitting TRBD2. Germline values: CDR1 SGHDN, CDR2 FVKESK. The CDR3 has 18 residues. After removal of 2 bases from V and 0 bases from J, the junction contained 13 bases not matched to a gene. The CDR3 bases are TGTGCCAGCAGCCAATCCCCGGGAGGTTCGAGGAGCTCCTACGAGCAGTACTTC. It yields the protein CASSQSPGGSRSSYEQYF.

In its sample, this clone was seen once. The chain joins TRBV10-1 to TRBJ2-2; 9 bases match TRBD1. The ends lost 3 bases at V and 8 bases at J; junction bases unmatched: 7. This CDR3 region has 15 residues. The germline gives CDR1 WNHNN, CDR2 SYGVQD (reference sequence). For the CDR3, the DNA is TGCGCCAGCAGTGATGGGACAGGGAATTTAGGGGAGCTGTTTTTT. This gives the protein CASSDGTGNLGELFF.

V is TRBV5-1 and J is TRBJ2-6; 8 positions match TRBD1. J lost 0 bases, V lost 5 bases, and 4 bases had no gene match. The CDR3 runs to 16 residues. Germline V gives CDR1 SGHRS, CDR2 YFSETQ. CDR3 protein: CASSQTGASGANVLTF. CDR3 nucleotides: TGCGCCAGCAGTCAGACAGGGGCCTCTGGGGCCAACGTCCTGACTTTC.

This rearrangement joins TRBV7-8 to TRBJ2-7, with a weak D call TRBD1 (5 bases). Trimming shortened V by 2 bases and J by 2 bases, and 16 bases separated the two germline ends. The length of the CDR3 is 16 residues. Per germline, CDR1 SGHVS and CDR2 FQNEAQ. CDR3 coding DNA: TGTGCCAGCAGCTTAATTCAGGGTACCGAACCCTACGAGCAGTACTTC. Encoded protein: CASSLIQGTEPYEQYF. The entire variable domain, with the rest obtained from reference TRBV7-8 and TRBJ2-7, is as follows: GAGVSQSPRYKVAKRGQDVALRCDPISGHVSLFWYQQALGQGPEFLTYFQNEAQLDKSGLPSDRFFAERPEGSVSTLKIQRTQQEDSAVYLCASSLIQGTEPYEQYFGPGTRLTVT.

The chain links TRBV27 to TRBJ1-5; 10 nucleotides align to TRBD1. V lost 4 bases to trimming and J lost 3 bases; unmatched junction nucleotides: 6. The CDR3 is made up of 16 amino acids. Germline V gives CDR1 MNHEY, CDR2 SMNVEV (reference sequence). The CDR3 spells CASSSWTGGDNQPQHF. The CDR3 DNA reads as TGTGCCAGCAGTTCATGGACAGGGGGTGACAATCAGCCCCAGCATTTT.

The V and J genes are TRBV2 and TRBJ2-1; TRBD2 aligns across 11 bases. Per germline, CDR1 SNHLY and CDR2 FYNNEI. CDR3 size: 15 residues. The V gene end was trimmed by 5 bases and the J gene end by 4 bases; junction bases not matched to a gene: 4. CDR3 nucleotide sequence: TGTGCCAGCAGTTTAGCGGGAGGGGCGTACAATGAGCAGTTCTTC. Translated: CASSLAGGAYNEQFF.

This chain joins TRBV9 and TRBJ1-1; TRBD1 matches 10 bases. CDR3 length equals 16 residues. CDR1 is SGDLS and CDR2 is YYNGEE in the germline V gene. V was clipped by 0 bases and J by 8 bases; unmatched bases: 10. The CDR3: CASSVGATDRGREAFF. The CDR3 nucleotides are TGTGCCAGCAGCGTAGGTGCTACTGACAGGGGGCGAGAAGCTTTCTTT.